The 24 T cell receptor beta chains in this list originate from one sample, sequenced in a study of blood T cell repertoires in COVID-19. The data were produced by immunoSEQ multiplex PCR, yet TCRdb's version contains in-frame clones alone and is incomplete. The sample holds about 310,000 clones, approximately 86% seen once. The sequenced material came from PBMCs or T cells enriched from blood (not recorded which). These receptors were taken from a woman aged 18-35 years who had recovered from COVID-19.

Here the CDR3 reads CATSELSGSPYNEQFF. The DNA of the CDR3 is TGTGCCACCAGTGAGCTTAGCGGGAGTCCATACAATGAGCAGTTCTTC. V is TRBV24-1 and J is TRBJ2-1, with 9 positions matching TRBD2. CDR1 and CDR2 from the germline V gene are KGHDR and SFDVKD. The trim removed 4 bases at V and 4 bases at J, leaving 7 bases unmatched. CDR3 size: 16 residues.

The V gene is TRBV3-1 (or the pseudogene TRBV3-2), the J gene TRBJ2-3; TRBD2 matches 9 bases. The CDR3 sequence is 15 residues long. Germline V gene lookup returns CDR1 LGHDT and CDR2 YNNKEL (reference sequence). The J segment lost 4 bases and the V segment lost 2 bases, leaving 4 bases of the junction unmatched. For the CDR3, the DNA is TGTGCCAGCAGCCAATGGGCGGGAGGGGCAGATACGCAGTATTTT. Translated, it gives CASSQWAGGADTQYF.

The V call is TRBV5-4, the J call TRBJ2-1; 11 positions agree with TRBD1. Germline V gene data show CDR1 as SGHNT and CDR2 as YYREEE (reference sequence). The CDR3 contains 16 residues. The trim removed 2 bases at V and 9 bases at J, leaving 10 bases unmatched. The CDR3: CASSFPTGQGDGEQFF. For the CDR3, the DNA is TGTGCCAGCAGCTTCCCGACGGGACAGGGGGACGGTGAGCAGTTCTTC. The full variable domain, with the rest looked up from reference TRBV5-4 and TRBJ2-1, is ETGVTQSPTHLIKTRGQQVTLRCSSQSGHNTVSWYQQALGQGPQFIFQYYREEENGRGNFPPRFSGLQFPNYSSELNVNALELDDSALYLCASSFPTGQGDGEQFFGPGTRLTVL.

V is TRBV15 and J is TRBJ2-7, with 8 bases lining up with TRBD1. CDR3 size: 16 residues. The V and J ends lost 0 bases and 2 bases, in that order; junction bases with no gene match: 6. The V gene's germline CDR1 is LNHNV and CDR2 YYDKDF (reference sequence). The CDR3 spells CATSRDRGTGAYEQYF. The CDR3 DNA follows: TGTGCCACCAGCAGAGATCGGGGGACAGGAGCCTACGAGCAGTACTTC.

This sequence joins TRBV29-1 and TRBJ2-7, with 11 bases fitting TRBD1. CDR1 SQVTM and CDR2 ANQGSEA come from the germline V gene. Trimming removed 1 base from V and 5 bases from J; junction bases left unmatched: 1. The CDR3 extends over 13 amino acids. The CDR3 loop reads CSVEGTGGNEQYF. The DNA for the CDR3 is TGCAGCGTTGAAGGGACAGGGGGCAACGAGCAGTACTTC.

V gene TRBV24-1 combines with J gene TRBJ2-3; TRBD2 matches 10 bases. The CDR3 has 17 residues. The germline gives CDR1 KGHDR, CDR2 SFDVKD. The trim removed 4 bases at V and 4 bases at J, leaving 10 bases unmatched. DNA for the CDR3: TGTGCCACCAGTGACACCGGGACTAGCGTCTTATCAGATACGCAGTATTTT. This sequence encodes CATSDTGTSVLSDTQYF.

The V and J genes are TRBV2 and TRBJ1-3; 9 bases are a match to TRBD1. V dropped 5 bases and J dropped 0; count of bases not matched to a gene: 2. This CDR3 contains 15 residues. The germline CDR1 and CDR2 sequences are SNHLY and FYNNEI. Written as DNA, the CDR3 is TGTGCCAGCAGTCGGGACAGGGTCTCTGGAAACACCATATATTTT. Encoded protein: CASSRDRVSGNTIYF.

This clone showed up just once. The chain carries TRBV27 and TRBJ1-3; D is perhaps TRBD1 (6 bases). Germline CDR1 is MNHEY and CDR2 is SMNVEV (reference sequence). CDR3 size: 14 residues. Trimming removed 6 bases from V and 0 bases from J, with 9 bases in between. The CDR3 bases are TGTGCCAGCAGCTTGACAGGCTCTGGAAACACCATATATTTT. This gives the protein CASSLTGSGNTIYF.

The chain uses TRBV28 and TRBJ2-5; 8 bases are shared with TRBD1. Germline assignment: CDR1 MDHEN and CDR2 SYDVKM. The CDR3 is 17 residues long. The J segment lost 5 bases and the V segment lost 2 bases, leaving 13 bases of the junction unmatched. The CDR3 nucleotides read TGTGCCAGCAGTTTAGGTGGGTGGACAGGGCTCCGGGAGACCCAGTACTTC. Translated, it gives CASSLGGWTGLRETQYF.

The rearrangement joins TRBV4-1 to TRBJ1-5; possibly TRBD1 for D (6 bases). Germline CDR1 is MGHRA and CDR2 is YSYEKL. The length of the CDR3 is 17 residues. The V gene lost 0 bases and the J gene lost 3 bases, with 15 bases spanning the gap. The CDR3 DNA follows: TGCGCCAGCAGCCAAGATCTTGTTACAGGGCTCAATCAGCCCCAGCATTTT. It yields the protein CASSQDLVTGLNQPQHF.

CDR3 amino acids: CASSGQLNTEAFF. CDR3 DNA: TGTGCCAGCTCCGGACAGTTGAACACTGAAGCTTTCTTT. The J gene is TRBJ1-1, the V gene TRBV18; the D gene is possibly TRBD1 (6 bases). Deletions cut 6 bases from V and 0 bases from J, with 8 bases between. CDR3 length: 13 residues. From germline, CDR1 is KGHSH and CDR2 LQKENI.

The chain employs TRBV7-3 and TRBJ1-2; D unresolved. Germline V gene data show CDR1 as SGHTA and CDR2 as FQGTGA. The ends were cut back, 1 base at V and 5 bases at J, with 8 bases in the middle. The CDR3 has 13 amino acids. Here the CDR3 reads CASSLRSGYGYTF. The CDR3 DNA follows: TGTGCCAGCAGCTTAAGGTCAGGTTATGGCTACACCTTC.

This chain connects TRBV9 to TRBJ2-1, with TRBD2 identical over 11 bases. After removal of 4 bases from V and 7 bases from J, the junction contained 10 bases not matched to a gene. This CDR3 contains 16 residues. Germline-derived CDR1 and CDR2 are SGDLS and YYNGEE. The CDR3 DNA reads as TGTGCCAGCAGCCCTTTAGCGGGAGGGCGGGGGAATGAGCAGTTCTTC. Protein: CASSPLAGGRGNEQFF.

The rearrangement uses TRBV7-9 and TRBJ2-3, with 9 bases aligning to TRBD2. Germline CDR1 and CDR2: SEHNR and FQNEAQ (reference sequence). The CDR3 length is 16 residues. The trim removed 5 bases at V and 0 bases at J, leaving 6 bases unmatched. The CDR3, as DNA: TGTGCCAGCAGCGGGCTAGCGGGGCTTAGCACAGATACGCAGTATTTT. It encodes CASSGLAGLSTDTQYF.

The CDR3 here is CASTETGGSYEQYF. CDR3 DNA sequence: TGTGCCAGCACCGAGACAGGGGGATCGTACGAGCAGTACTTC. The chain employs TRBV6-5 and TRBJ2-7, with 9 bases lining up with TRBD1. The germline gives CDR1 MNHEY, CDR2 SVGAGI. This CDR3 region has 14 residues. Trimming removed 7 bases from V and 4 bases from J; junction bases left unmatched: 8.

A single count supports this clone. The V gene is TRBV7-2, the J gene TRBJ2-7, with TRBD1 matching over 7 bases. J was trimmed by 0 bases and V by 4 bases; bases with no gene match: 6. The CDR3 totals 15 residues. CDR1 SGHTA and CDR2 FQGNSA come from the germline V gene. The CDR3 DNA reads as TGTGCCAGCAGCTATTGGGACAGCAGCTCCTACGAGCAGTACTTC. Translation: CASSYWDSSSYEQYF. Filled out from reference TRBV7-2 and TRBJ2-7, the complete variable domain reads GAGVSQSPSNKVTEKGKDVELRCDPISGHTALYWYRQSLGQGLEFLIYFQGNSAPDKSGLPSDRFSAERTGGSVSTLTIQRTQQEDSAVYLCASSYWDSSSYEQYFGPGTRLTVT.

This sequence joins TRBV27 and TRBJ2-5; TRBD2 matches at 13 bases. CDR3 length: 19 amino acids. V dropped 3 bases and J dropped 12; count of bases not matched to a gene: 22. Germline CDR1 reads MNHEY; CDR2 reads SMNVEV (reference sequence). For the CDR3, the DNA is TGTGCCAGCAGTTTCCGACTAGCGGGGGGCCGACTCTTAAAAGAGGGTAAGTACTTC. Translated: CASSFRLAGGRLLKEGKYF.

The chain joins TRBV5-1 to TRBJ1-2, with a possible D match to TRBD1 (5 bases). V was pared by 3 bases and J by 3 bases, with 12 bases between. The CDR3 is made up of 14 amino acids. CDR1 SGHRS and CDR2 YFSETQ come from the germline V gene. The CDR3 DNA sequence: TGCGCCAGCAGCTCAAATCAGGGCCACTATGGCTACACCTTC. Translation gives CASSSNQGHYGYTF.

The chain couples TRBV6-2 or TRBV6-3 to TRBJ1-2; D uncertain. Trimming shortened V by 0 bases and J by 8 bases, and 7 bases separated the two germline ends. The CDR3 covers 12 residues. Germline V gene lookup returns CDR1 MNHEY and CDR2 SVGEGT. The DNA for the CDR3 is TGTGCCAGCAGTTACTCGGTGCGGGGCTACACCTTC. Translating gives CASSYSVRGYTF.

The rearrangement uses TRBV9 and TRBJ2-7; no clear D. CDR1 is SGDLS and CDR2 is YYNGEE in the germline V gene. V was shortened by 4 bases and J by 4 bases, with 21 bases between the two germline ends. The CDR3 loop spans 16 amino acids. CDR3: CASSSSSTKSLYEQYF. The CDR3 DNA is TGTGCCAGCAGCTCCTCGTCTACGAAATCCTTGTACGAGCAGTACTTC. The full variable domain, its missing parts supplied by reference TRBV9 and TRBJ2-7, is DSGVTQTPKHLITATGQRVTLRCSPRSGDLSVYWYQQSLDQGLQFLIQYYNGEERAKGNILERFSAQQFPDLHSELNLSSLELGDSALYFCASSSSSTKSLYEQYFGPGTRLTVT.

V and J are TRBV7-3 and TRBJ2-2; 8 bases are shared with TRBD1. This CDR3 has 16 amino acids. V lost 3 bases to trimming and J lost 6 bases; unmatched junction nucleotides: 9. Looked up from germline, CDR1 is SGHTA and CDR2 is FQGTGA. In DNA, the CDR3 is TGTGCCAGCAGCTTTGCAGGGGGCCTAACCCCCGGGGAGCTGTTTTTT. Protein: CASSFAGGLTPGELFF.

The V gene is TRBV7-8, the J gene TRBJ1-5, with D possibly matching TRBD1 (5 bases). V was pared by 5 bases and J by 3 bases, with 11 bases between. Germline V gene sequence: CDR1 SGHVS, CDR2 FQNEAQ. This CDR3 has 14 amino acids. The CDR3 DNA sequence: TGTGCCAGCAGCCTCCAGGGATCCAATCAGCCCCAGCATTTT. Protein: CASSLQGSNQPQHF.

The rearrangement joins TRBV19 to TRBJ2-2; D possibly corresponds to TRBD2 (6 bases). The CDR3 is 15 residues long. V lost 5 bases, J lost 4 bases, and 14 bases lay in between. The germline V gene encodes CDR1 LNHDA and CDR2 SQIVND (reference sequence). The CDR3 DNA reads TGTGCCAGTAGTCACACTGTAGCGGCCACCGGGGAGCTGTTTTTT. It specifies CASSHTVAATGELFF.

J is TRBJ2-3 and V is TRBV3-1 (or the pseudogene TRBV3-2); D gene unclear. The CDR3 has 13 residues. The germline gives CDR1 LGHDT, CDR2 YNNKEL (reference sequence). Trimming shortened V by 1 base and J by 10 bases, and 12 bases separated the two germline ends. The CDR3 region is CASSQVLSYSQYF. Written as DNA, the CDR3 is TGTGCCAGCAGCCAAGTGTTAAGCTATTCGCAGTATTTT.